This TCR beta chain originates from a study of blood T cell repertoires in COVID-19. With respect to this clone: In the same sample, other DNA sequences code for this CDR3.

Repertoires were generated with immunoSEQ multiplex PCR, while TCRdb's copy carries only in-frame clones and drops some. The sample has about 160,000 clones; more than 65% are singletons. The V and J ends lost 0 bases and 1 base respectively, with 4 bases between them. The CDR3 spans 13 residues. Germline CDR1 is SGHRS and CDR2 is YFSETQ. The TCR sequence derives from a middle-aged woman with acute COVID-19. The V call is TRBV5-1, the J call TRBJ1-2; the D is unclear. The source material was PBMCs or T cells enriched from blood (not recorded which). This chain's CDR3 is CASSLDSNYGYTF. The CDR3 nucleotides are TGCGCCAGCAGCTTGGACAGTAACTATGGCTACACCTTC.